This is a list of T cell receptor beta chains from one sample in a study of T-cell reconstitution after alpha-beta-depleted transplantation in children. TCRdb reprocessed the PCR reads with MiXCR, giving one entry per CDR3 protein. The table records hundreds of thousands of distinct CDR3 sequences, roughly a tenth of them present only once. Sample: PBMCs, taken before TCRalphabeta/CD19-depleted stem cell transplant. These receptors were obtained from a boy under two years old with acute myeloid leukemia, due to receive a stem cell transplant. Each CDR3 is given with its conserved first and last residue. A D gene is named only where the DNA matches it firmly. Only some rows state a clone size, as once, few, many or a class for expanded clones.

CDR3nt	CDR3aa	d_gene	j_gene	abundance	v_gene
TGTGCCAGCAGTGGGTCGATTTTTGCCGAAAGCTCTGGGGCCAACGTCCTGACTTTC	CASSGSIFAESSGANVLTF	.	TRBJ2-6	many	TRBV25-1
TGTGCCAGTAGTAATCCCCAGGGGGCTAACTATGGCTACACCTTC	CASSNPQGANYGYTF	TRBD1	TRBJ1-2	.	TRBV19
TGTGCCAGCAGCTCCGGGGCGGGACAGGTATTCTACGAGCAGTACTTC	CASSSGAGQVFYEQYF	TRBD1	TRBJ2-7	.	TRBV11-2
TGCGCCAGCAGCTTGAATAGCGGGGCGAACACCGGGGAGCTGTTTTTT	CASSLNSGANTGELFF	TRBD2	TRBJ2-2	many	TRBV5-1
TGCAGTGCTAAAATAGCGGGAGGGAGCTACGAGCAGTACTTC	CSAKIAGGSYEQYF	TRBD2	TRBJ2-7	many	TRBV20-1
TGTGCCAGCAGAACCCCGGGACAGGGGAGGATCGGGGAGCTGTTTTTT	CASRTPGQGRIGELFF	TRBD1	TRBJ2-2	many	TRBV6-2/TRBV6-3
TGTGCCTGGACCGACAGCATTAATGAGCAGTTCTTC	CAWTDSINEQFF	.	TRBJ2-1	many	TRBV30
TGTGCCAGCAGTTTCCTTTTAACTAGCGGGCTGGGCGAGCAGTACTTC	CASSFLLTSGLGEQYF	TRBD2	TRBJ2-7	many	TRBV12-3/TRBV12-4
TGCGCCAGCAGTCAAGAACGCGGGAGGGCCCGATCCCTCCAAGAGACCCAGTACTTC	CASSQERGRARSLQETQYF	TRBD2	TRBJ2-5	once	TRBV23-1
TGCAGTGCTGTCAGGGGGCAGTTGAACACTGAAGCTTTCTTT	CSAVRGQLNTEAFF	TRBD1	TRBJ1-1	many	TRBV20-1
TGTGCCAGCAGCCAAGTGGGACAGCCGTTCTCTGGAAACACCATATATTTT	CASSQVGQPFSGNTIYF	TRBD1	TRBJ1-3	many	TRBV14
TGCAGTGCTACCCGGGACAGCTACAATGAGCAGTTCTTC	CSATRDSYNEQFF	TRBD1	TRBJ2-1	many	TRBV20-1
TGCGCCAGCACTCTAACCGGGGCCCTATCTGGGGCCAACGTCCTGACTTTC	CASTLTGALSGANVLTF	.	TRBJ2-6	.	TRBV5-1
TGTGCCAGCAGCAACCGGGACAGGGGGCTCTACGAGCAGTACTTC	CASSNRDRGLYEQYF	TRBD1	TRBJ2-7	few	TRBV7-2
TGTGCCAGCAGCCCCAACAATGAGCAGTTCTTC	CASSPNNEQFF	.	TRBJ2-1	many	TRBV6-6
TGCAGTGCTAGAAAGAGCGGGAGGCCCTACGAGCAGTACTTC	CSARKSGRPYEQYF	TRBD2	TRBJ2-7	many	TRBV20-1